This T cell receptor (beta chain) was recorded in a study of OX40 agonist ivuxolimab in advanced cancers. The wider study: Patients in the trial were receiving intravenous ivuxolimab every 2 weeks, at doses of 0.01 to 10 mg/kg. Broader study findings: Expanded clones tended on average to be more numerous among CD8+ T cells than CD4+. Low levels of normalized T-cell clonal expansion also appeared in some nonresponders.

There are 14 residues in the CDR3. Germline CDR1 reads LNHDA; CDR2 reads SQIVND (reference sequence). Trimming took off 2 bases at V and 1 base at J, with 9 bases between the two ends. With regard to this clone: As yet, its antigen is unknown.

The assay was immunoSEQ multiplex PCR, and TCRdb's table has in-frame clones only and misses some. The sample comprises around 100,000 clones, 90% of which are singletons, and 0.15% to 0.2% rests with the top ten. Patients were ineligible given autoimmune disease history or systemic immunosuppression. The sequenced sample was CD4+ or CD8+ T cells sorted from blood, obtained in a trial of the OX40 agonist ivuxolimab. The J gene is TRBJ2-7, the V gene TRBV19, with unresolved D. The source of this sequence is an adult with an advanced solid tumor such as melanoma, head and neck, liver or kidney cancer. The CDR3 DNA reads as TGTGCCAGTAGTATATCTACGGGTTCCTACGAGCAGTACTTC. This translates into CASSISTGSYEQYF.